This T cell receptor beta chain was sequenced for a study of PD-L1 blockade in urothelial cancer. Germline V lookup: CDR1 SGDLS, CDR2 YYNGEE. CDR3 length: 14 residues. Between the trimmed V and J ends, which lost 0 bases and 3 bases, there was a span of 4 bases. Time point denoted: pretreatment peripheral blood. Libraries were prepared by immunoSEQ multiplex PCR; TCRdb keeps only in-frame clonotypes and omits some of them. The data show some 50,000 clones, about 83% seen once. The sequence was obtained from a woman aged 60-70 years with urothelial cancer. The chain employs TRBV9 and TRBJ1-6; D call uncertain. The starting material was PBMCs, obtained around atezolizumab (anti-PD-L1) treatment. CDR3 sequence (DNA): TGTGCCAGCAGCGTAGACAGCTATAATTCACCCCTCCACTTT. It yields the protein CASSVDSYNSPLHF.